The clone carrying this T cell receptor beta chain was seen repeatedly, ten times or more. Antigen specificity is unknown. The data were obtained in a study of T-cell reconstitution after alpha-beta-depleted transplantation in children. Study-wide results and limits: From newly produced T cells came most of the T-cell counts and diversity one year after transplant. In patients about two months after transplant, alpha-beta T cells reportedly arose from several hundred expanded graft clones. The origin of high day-60 TCRbeta diversity in some patients lay in surviving recipient T cells and thymic progenitors.

The library targeted TCRbeta and was prepared with unique molecular identifiers. TCRdb analysed the PCR reads with MiXCR anew, one entry per CDR3 protein. Here the sample spans 670,000 or so distinct CDR3 sequences, around 13% being singletons. This sequence was found in a girl aged 2 to 9 with congenital amegakaryocytic thrombocytopenia, due to receive a stem cell transplant. The sample was PBMCs, taken before TCRalphabeta/CD19-depleted stem cell transplant.

The CDR3 DNA reads TGCAGTCTTTTACAAGGGGGGGTTCAAGAGACCCAGTACTTC. Encoded protein: CSLLQGGVQETQYF. The V gene is TRBV20-1, the J gene TRBJ2-5, with D maybe TRBD2 (7 bases). Germline V lookup: CDR1 DFQATT, CDR2 SNEGSKA (reference sequence). The V and J ends lost 8 bases and 2 bases respectively, with 18 bases between them. This CDR3 region has 14 residues.